The rows below give T cell receptor beta chains drawn from one sample of a study of blood T cell repertoires in COVID-19. The method was immunoSEQ multiplex PCR; TCRdb's version includes in-frame clones alone and lacks a portion of them. The profile covers 30,000 to 35,000 clones, with about 93% appearing a single time and approximately 4.7% taken by the ten largest. The sequencing input was peripheral blood. The receptors come from a human donor in a cohort sampled during active COVID-19. Each CDR3 is given with its conserved first and last residue. The D gene is left open where the match is weak. Expanded clones are given a class, and other clones once, few, many or no size at all.

j_call d_call clone_size v_call cdr3_aa cdr3_nt
TRBJ2-3 TRBD2 . TRBV24-1 CATSDQGLAGETDTQYF TGTGCCACCAGTGATCAGGGACTAGCGGGAGAAACAGATACGCAGTATTTT
TRBJ2-4 . . TRBV5-1 CASSSGLQLAKNIQYF TGCGCCAGCAGCTCCGGACTGCAACTAGCCAAAAACATTCAGTACTTC
TRBJ2-1 . . TRBV5-4 CASSLAGKSSYNEQFF TGTGCCAGCAGCTTGGCGGGGAAGAGCTCCTACAATGAGCAGTTCTTC
TRBJ1-2 TRBD1 . TRBV5-4 CASSPRDRDYGYTF TGTGCCAGCAGCCCCCGGGACAGGGACTATGGCTACACCTTC
TRBJ2-3 . . TRBV7-9 CASSLEVGGQTDTQYF TGTGCCAGCAGCTTAGAAGTGGGGGGGCAAACGGATACGCAGTATTTT
TRBJ2-1 . . TRBV12-3/TRBV12-4 CASRPTGYNEQFF TGTGCCAGCAGACCTACAGGTTACAATGAGCAGTTCTTC
TRBJ1-2 TRBD1 . TRBV4-1 CASSPRGTGRDGYTF TGCGCCAGCAGCCCCAGGGGGACAGGGAGGGATGGCTACACCTTC
TRBJ1-2 TRBD1 . TRBV27 CASSLNRGSRVHGYTF TGTGCCAGCAGTCTTAACAGGGGAAGTCGGGTCCATGGCTACACCTTC
TRBJ2-5 . . TRBV19 CASTHKGGGSQETQYF TGTGCCAGTACCCATAAGGGGGGGGGATCTCAAGAGACCCAGTACTTC
TRBJ2-7 TRBD2 . TRBV2 CASSVGWASGGAYEQYF TGTGCCAGCAGTGTCGGTTGGGCTAGCGGGGGGGCCTACGAGCAGTACTTC
TRBJ1-2 . . TRBV29-1 CSVENGRAYGYTF TGCAGCGTTGAGAATGGGAGGGCCTATGGCTACACCTTC
TRBJ1-6 TRBD1 . TRBV27 CASSSAGTGGPLHF TGTGCCAGCAGTTCTGCCGGGACAGGGGGGCCCCTCCACTTT
TRBJ1-1 . once TRBV2 CASSDDSQLNTEAFF TGTGCCAGCAGTGACGACAGCCAATTGAACACTGAAGCTTTCTTT
TRBJ1-1 TRBD1 . TRBV19 CATDLGTGGTEAFF TGTGCCACAGACCTAGGGACAGGGGGGACTGAAGCTTTCTTT
TRBJ2-7 TRBD2 . TRBV29-1 CSVDLTRYNSGLVTYEQYF TGCAGCGTAGATTTAACCCGCTACAACTCGGGACTAGTTACCTACGAGCAGTACTTC
TRBJ2-3 TRBD2 . TRBV5-1 CASSLAGVDTQYF TGCGCCAGCAGTTTAGCGGGAGTGGATACGCAGTATTTT
TRBJ1-5 . . TRBV2 CASSGYSNQPQHF TGTGCCAGCAGTGGTTATAGCAATCAGCCCCAGCATTTT
TRBJ1-1 TRBD1 . TRBV19 CASSIVFRDRTNTEAFF TGTGCCAGTAGTATCGTCTTTCGGGACAGGACGAACACTGAAGCTTTCTTT
TRBJ1-2 . . TRBV7-9 CASSLGQGFRDCTF TGTGCCAGCAGCTTAGGGCAGGGTTTCAGGGATTGCACCTTC
TRBJ1-1 . . TRBV19 CASSMDRYAGANTEAFF TGTGCCAGTAGTATGGACCGTTACGCGGGGGCGAACACTGAAGCTTTCTTT
TRBJ2-7 TRBD2 . TRBV30 CACFGLAEGSLSYEQYF TGTGCCTGCTTCGGACTAGCGGAGGGAAGCCTGAGCTACGAGCAGTACTTC
TRBJ2-5 . once TRBV29-1 CSVDPAEKQETQYF TGCAGCGTTGATCCAGCGGAGAAGCAAGAGACCCAGTACTTC
TRBJ1-1 . . TRBV10-3 CAISVIRGIEAFF TGTGCCATCAGTGTTATTAGAGGGATCGAAGCTTTCTTT
TRBJ2-7 TRBD2 once TRBV9 CASSWLAGETYEQYF TGTGCCAGCAGCTGGCTAGCGGGAGAGACCTACGAGCAGTACTTC
TRBJ1-2 TRBD1 . TRBV7-6 CASSPGPGGTNYGYTF TGTGCCAGCAGCCCGGGCCCAGGGGGCACGAACTATGGCTACACCTTC
TRBJ2-7 . few TRBV10-3 CAISEGGIGAEQYF TGTGCCATCAGTGAAGGAGGGATCGGCGCCGAGCAGTACTTC
TRBJ1-4 TRBD1 . TRBV30 CAWTGTVATNEKLFF TGTGCCTGGACCGGGACAGTCGCAACTAATGAAAAACTGTTTTTT
TRBJ2-5 TRBD2 once TRBV9 CASSQWGGVDQETQYF TGTGCCAGCAGCCAATGGGGGGGTGTGGACCAAGAGACCCAGTACTTC
TRBJ2-7 . . TRBV13 CASSSSGGSYEQYF TGTGCCAGCAGCTCTTCCGGGGGATCCTACGAGCAGTACTTC
TRBJ1-5 TRBD1 . TRBV19 CASSGPGQGLNQPQHF TGTGCCAGTAGTGGACCGGGACAGGGCCTGAATCAGCCCCAGCATTTT
TRBJ1-4 TRBD1 once TRBV4-2 CASSQGAGQGFEKLFF TGTGCCAGCAGCCAAGGGGCGGGACAGGGGTTTGAAAAACTGTTTTTT
TRBJ2-1 . . TRBV21-1 CASSPRNEQFF TGTGCCAGCAGCCCCCGTAATGAGCAGTTCTTC
TRBJ2-5 . . TRBV3-1/TRBV3-2 CASSQDPGQYQETQYF TGTGCCAGCAGCCAGGACCCTGGACAGTACCAAGAGACCCAGTACTTC
TRBJ2-1 TRBD2 . TRBV12-5 CASGLGETSGRVMSSYNEQFF TGTGCTAGTGGTTTGGGAGAGACTAGCGGGAGGGTAATGAGCTCCTACAATGAGCAGTTCTTC
TRBJ2-3 TRBD2 . TRBV5-1 CASSLGASGQGDTQYF TGCGCCAGCAGCTTGGGGGCTAGCGGGCAAGGGGATACGCAGTATTTT
TRBJ2-3 TRBD1 . TRBV6-1 CASSESGGYIDTQYF TGTGCCAGCAGTGAGTCAGGGGGCTATATAGATACGCAGTATTTT
TRBJ2-3 . . TRBV4-2 CASSLTTGDTQYF TGTGCCAGCAGCCTTACGACTGGAGATACGCAGTATTTT
TRBJ2-5 TRBD2 . TRBV2 CASSEPAGGRRYQETQYF TGTGCCAGCAGTGAGCCAGCGGGGGGGAGGAGGTACCAAGAGACCCAGTACTTC
TRBJ2-3 TRBD1 few TRBV24-1 CATSDLRETGTGYKDTQYF TGTGCCACCAGTGATCTAAGGGAAACCGGGACAGGGTATAAAGATACGCAGTATTTT
TRBJ2-6 . . TRBV4-1 CASSQRASGANVLTF TGCGCCAGCAGCCAGCGAGCTTCTGGGGCCAACGTCCTGACTTTC
TRBJ2-4 TRBD1 . TRBV27 CATTASGQKNIQYF TGTGCCACTACAGCGTCGGGACAGAAAAACATTCAGTACTTC
TRBJ1-1 . . TRBV6-5 CASSYQEMNTEAFF TGTGCCAGCAGTTACCAGGAAATGAACACTGAAGCTTTCTTT
TRBJ2-1 . . TRBV5-1 CASSRERSVGVNEQFF TGCGCCAGCAGCCGCGAGCGTTCAGTGGGAGTAAATGAGCAGTTCTTC
TRBJ2-5 . . TRBV11-3 CASSPGSGGQETQYF TGTGCCAGCAGTCCCGGGTCGGGCGGGCAAGAGACCCAGTACTTC
TRBJ2-2 TRBD1 . TRBV5-4 CASSKDRGQYAGELFF TGTGCCAGCAGCAAAGACAGGGGGCAATACGCCGGGGAGCTGTTTTTT